A selection of T cell receptor beta chains follows, all from one sample in a study of T cell changes during pregnancy in multiple sclerosis. Produced via immunoSEQ multiplex PCR; TCRdb's table is partial and in-frame only. The table records roughly 40,000 clones, 87% of them present only once. Material: CD4+ T cells from peripheral blood mononuclear cells, obtained after pregnancy. The receptors derive from a female donor with multiple sclerosis, enrolled in a pregnancy study. CDR3s leave out the opening cysteine and the closing phenylalanine or tryptophan.

V gene: TRBV5-6
J gene: TRBJ2-7
CDR3 protein: ASSLHRTYEQY

V gene: TRBV19
J gene: TRBJ2-3
CDR3 protein: ASSIFLRDTQY

V gene: TRBV27
J gene: TRBJ1-2
CDR3 protein: ASSFAGGGYYGYT

V gene: TRBV9
J gene: TRBJ2-3
CDR3 protein: ASSVWTGTTDTQY

V gene: TRBV19
J gene: TRBJ1-1
CDR3 protein: ASSIGQIGAEAF

V gene: TRBV6-5
J gene: TRBJ2-5
CDR3 protein: ASKGMKGEETQY

V gene: TRBV11-2
J gene: TRBJ2-7
CDR3 protein: ASSATGTVSYEQY

V gene: TRBV4-1
J gene: TRBJ1-5
CDR3 protein: ASSPFPGHSFSNQPQH

V gene: TRBV7-8
J gene: TRBJ2-7
CDR3 protein: ASSPAMIGGPTYEQY

V gene: TRBV9
J gene: TRBJ2-7
CDR3 protein: GESGLPYEQY

V gene: TRBV20-1
J gene: TRBJ2-5
CDR3 protein: STRQEETQY

V gene: TRBV11-2
J gene: TRBJ2-1
CDR3 protein: ASSLSAGGTYNEQF

V gene: TRBV10-3
J gene: TRBJ1-2
CDR3 protein: AISLQGAGYGYT

V gene: TRBV28
J gene: TRBJ1-1
CDR3 protein: ASSDRDHTEAF

V gene: TRBV5-6
J gene: TRBJ1-2
CDR3 protein: ASSEAQGTNYGYT

V gene: TRBV5-1
J gene: TRBJ1-5
CDR3 protein: ASSLGGQGGNQPQH

V gene: TRBV11-2
J gene: TRBJ2-2
CDR3 protein: ASSQIAGGTGELF

V gene: TRBV7-8
J gene: TRBJ1-1
CDR3 protein: ASSFGRFTEAF

V gene: TRBV15
J gene: TRBJ2-7
CDR3 protein: ATSSQGWDTPTYEQY

V gene: TRBV27
J gene: TRBJ1-6
CDR3 protein: ASSLQGGGSPLH

V gene: TRBV28
J gene: TRBJ2-7
CDR3 protein: ASSLAAGGTGY

V gene: TRBV6-1
J gene: TRBJ1-2
CDR3 protein: ASSEGRAGSYGYT

V gene: TRBV5-4
J gene: TRBJ1-3
CDR3 protein: ASSLGAPWTGNTIY

V gene: TRBV7-2
J gene: TRBJ2-1
CDR3 protein: ASSISTGAEGLEQF

V gene: TRBV19
J gene: TRBJ1-2
CDR3 protein: ASSRTGTGDNGYT

V gene: TRBV5-6
J gene: TRBJ1-6
CDR3 protein: ASSVDRYNSPLH

V gene: TRBV6-4
J gene: TRBJ1-2
CDR3 protein: ASSGGGTNGYT

V gene: TRBV6-4
J gene: TRBJ2-1
CDR3 protein: ASSAGGENEQF

V gene: TRBV27
J gene: TRBJ2-1
CDR3 protein: ASSSSGIGIRF

V gene: TRBV7-2
J gene: TRBJ1-1
CDR3 protein: ASSLGREWDTEAF

V gene: TRBV19
J gene: TRBJ1-4
CDR3 protein: ASSQTVEKLF

V gene: TRBV19
J gene: TRBJ2-7
CDR3 protein: ASRRTGGYEQY

V gene: TRBV9
J gene: TRBJ2-3
CDR3 protein: ASSVTPAGGDTQY

V gene: TRBV6-6
J gene: TRBJ1-6
CDR3 protein: ASSYKQGTYNSPLH

V gene: TRBV7-2
J gene: TRBJ2-2
CDR3 protein: ASSVGLAGGRDTGELF

V gene: TRBV7-3
J gene: TRBJ1-1
CDR3 protein: ASSLLMGLEAF

V gene: TRBV2
J gene: TRBJ2-4
CDR3 protein: ASSVETTGNIQY

V gene: TRBV15
J gene: TRBJ2-2
CDR3 protein: ATSPRNTGELF

V gene: TRBV28
J gene: TRBJ2-3
CDR3 protein: ASSAASGGPAWDTQY

V gene: TRBV30
J gene: TRBJ1-2
CDR3 protein: AWSVRGAYGYT

V gene: TRBV11-2
J gene: TRBJ2-1
CDR3 protein: ASSAGGWRGNEQF

V gene: TRBV10-2
J gene: TRBJ2-5
CDR3 protein: ASSPTVRGETQY